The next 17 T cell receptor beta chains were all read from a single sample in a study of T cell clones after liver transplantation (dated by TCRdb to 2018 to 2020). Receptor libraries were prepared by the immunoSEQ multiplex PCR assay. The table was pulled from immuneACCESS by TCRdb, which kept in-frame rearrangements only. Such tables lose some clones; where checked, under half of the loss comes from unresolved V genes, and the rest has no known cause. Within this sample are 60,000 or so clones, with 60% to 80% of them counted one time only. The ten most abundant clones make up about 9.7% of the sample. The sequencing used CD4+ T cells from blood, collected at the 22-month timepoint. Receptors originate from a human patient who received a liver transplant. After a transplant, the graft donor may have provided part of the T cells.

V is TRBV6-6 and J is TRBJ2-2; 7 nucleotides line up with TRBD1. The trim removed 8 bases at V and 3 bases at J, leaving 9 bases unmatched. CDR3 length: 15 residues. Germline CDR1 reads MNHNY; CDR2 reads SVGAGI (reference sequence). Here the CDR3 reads CASGQAGSDTGELFF. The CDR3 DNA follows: TGTGCCAGCGGACAGGCAGGAAGCGACACCGGGGAGCTGTTTTTT.

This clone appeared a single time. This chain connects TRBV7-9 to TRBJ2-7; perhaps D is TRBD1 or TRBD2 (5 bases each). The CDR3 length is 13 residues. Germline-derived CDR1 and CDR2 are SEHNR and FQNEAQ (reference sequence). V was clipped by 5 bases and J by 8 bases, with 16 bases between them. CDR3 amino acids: CASSPMSRDQQYF. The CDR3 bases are TGTGCCAGCAGCCCTATGTCAAGGGACCAGCAGTACTTC.

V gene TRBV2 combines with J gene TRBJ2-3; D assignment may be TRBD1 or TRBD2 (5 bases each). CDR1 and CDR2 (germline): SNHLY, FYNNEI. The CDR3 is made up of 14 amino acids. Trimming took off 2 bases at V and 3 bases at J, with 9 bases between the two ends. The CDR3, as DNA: TGTGCCAGCAGTGAAATGGGGGAGACAGATACGCAGTATTTT. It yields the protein CASSEMGETDTQYF.

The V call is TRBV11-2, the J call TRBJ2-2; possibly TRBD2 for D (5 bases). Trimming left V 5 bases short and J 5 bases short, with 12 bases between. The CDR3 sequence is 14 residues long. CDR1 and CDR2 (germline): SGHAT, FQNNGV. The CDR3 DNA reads TGTGCCAGCAGCAGGACTGCCGGGACCGGGGAGCTGTTTTTT. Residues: CASSRTAGTGELFF. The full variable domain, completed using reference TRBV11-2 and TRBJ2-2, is EAGVAQSPRYKIIEKRQSVAFWCNPISGHATLYWYQQILGQGPKLLIQFQNNGVVDDSQLPKDRFSAERLKGVDSTLKIQPAKLEDSAVYLCASSRTAGTGELFFGEGSRLTVL.

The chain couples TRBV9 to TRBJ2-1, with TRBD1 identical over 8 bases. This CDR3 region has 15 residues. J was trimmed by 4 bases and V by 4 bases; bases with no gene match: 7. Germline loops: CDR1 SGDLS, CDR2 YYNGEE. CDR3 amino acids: CASSPRTGFYNEQFF. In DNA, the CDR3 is TGTGCCAGCAGCCCCCGGACAGGGTTTTACAATGAGCAGTTCTTC.

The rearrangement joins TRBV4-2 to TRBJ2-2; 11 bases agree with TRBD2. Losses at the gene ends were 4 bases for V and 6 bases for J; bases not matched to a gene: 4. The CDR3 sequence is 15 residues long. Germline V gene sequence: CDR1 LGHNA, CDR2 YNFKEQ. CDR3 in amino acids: CASSLSGGAAGELFF. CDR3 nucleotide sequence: TGTGCCAGCAGCCTTAGCGGGGGGGCGGCCGGGGAGCTGTTTTTT.

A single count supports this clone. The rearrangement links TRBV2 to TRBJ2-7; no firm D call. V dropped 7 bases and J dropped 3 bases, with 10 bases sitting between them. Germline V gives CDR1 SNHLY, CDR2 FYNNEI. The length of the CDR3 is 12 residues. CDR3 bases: TGTGCCAGCACCAGGACGGGCTACGAGCAGTACTTC. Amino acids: CASTRTGYEQYF.

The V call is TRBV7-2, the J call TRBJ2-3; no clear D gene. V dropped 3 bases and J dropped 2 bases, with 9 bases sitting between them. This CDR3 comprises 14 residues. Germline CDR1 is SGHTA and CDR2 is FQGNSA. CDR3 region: CASSFGRATDTQYF. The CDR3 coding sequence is TGTGCCAGCAGCTTTGGCCGGGCCACAGATACGCAGTATTTT.

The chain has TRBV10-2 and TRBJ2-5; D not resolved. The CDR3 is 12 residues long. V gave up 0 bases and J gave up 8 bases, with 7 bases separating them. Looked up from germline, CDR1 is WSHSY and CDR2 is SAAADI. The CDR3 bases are TGCGCCAGCAGTGAGTCCCGTACTACCCAGTACTTC. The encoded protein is CASSESRTTQYF.

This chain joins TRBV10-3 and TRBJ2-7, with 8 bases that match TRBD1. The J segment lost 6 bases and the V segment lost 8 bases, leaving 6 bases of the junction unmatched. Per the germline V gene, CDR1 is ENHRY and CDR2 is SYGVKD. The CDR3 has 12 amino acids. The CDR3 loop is CAIEGQGTEQYF. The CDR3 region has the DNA TGTGCCATCGAAGGACAGGGTACCGAGCAGTACTTC.

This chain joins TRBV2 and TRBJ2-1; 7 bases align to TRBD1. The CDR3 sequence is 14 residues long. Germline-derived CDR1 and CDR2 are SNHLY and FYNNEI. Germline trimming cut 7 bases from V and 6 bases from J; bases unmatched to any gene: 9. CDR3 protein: CASTDRAGGNEQFF. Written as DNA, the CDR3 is TGTGCCAGCACTGACAGGGCAGGCGGCAATGAGCAGTTCTTC.

The CDR3 coding sequence is TGTGCCAGCAGTTTACCCTCGACAGGGGTAAGAAGCTCCTACGAGCAGTACTTC. Its translation: CASSLPSTGVRSSYEQYF. The rearrangement links TRBV28 to TRBJ2-7; 8 nucleotides agree with TRBD1. With V trimmed by 2 bases and J by 0 bases, 12 bases remained unmatched. Germline V gives CDR1 MDHEN, CDR2 SYDVKM. The CDR3 covers 18 residues.

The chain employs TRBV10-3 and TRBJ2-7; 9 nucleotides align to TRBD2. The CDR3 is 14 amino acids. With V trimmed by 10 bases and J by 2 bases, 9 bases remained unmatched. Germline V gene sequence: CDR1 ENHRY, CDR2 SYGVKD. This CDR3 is CASDSGGQAYEQYF. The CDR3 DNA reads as TGTGCCAGCGATAGCGGGGGCCAAGCCTACGAGCAGTACTTC.

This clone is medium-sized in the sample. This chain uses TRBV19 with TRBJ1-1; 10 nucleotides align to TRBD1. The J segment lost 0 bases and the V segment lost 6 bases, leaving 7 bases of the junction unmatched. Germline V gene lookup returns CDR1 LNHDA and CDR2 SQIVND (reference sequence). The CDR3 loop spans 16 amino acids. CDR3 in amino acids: CASSGTGAPMNTEAFF. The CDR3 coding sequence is TGTGCCAGTAGCGGGACAGGGGCCCCCATGAACACTGAAGCTTTCTTT. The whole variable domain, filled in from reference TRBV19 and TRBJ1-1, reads DGGITQSPKYLFRKEGQNVTLSCEQNLNHDAMYWYRQDPGQGLRLIYYSQIVNDFQKGDIAEGYSVSREKKESFPLTVTSAQKNPTAFYLCASSGTGAPMNTEAFFGQGTRLTVV.

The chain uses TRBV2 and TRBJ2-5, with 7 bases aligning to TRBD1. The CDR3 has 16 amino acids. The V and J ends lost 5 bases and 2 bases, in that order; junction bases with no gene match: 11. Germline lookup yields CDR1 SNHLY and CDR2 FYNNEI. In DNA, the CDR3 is TGTGCCAGCAGTCAAACGACAGGGACCTCACAAGAGACCCAGTACTTC. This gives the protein CASSQTTGTSQETQYF.

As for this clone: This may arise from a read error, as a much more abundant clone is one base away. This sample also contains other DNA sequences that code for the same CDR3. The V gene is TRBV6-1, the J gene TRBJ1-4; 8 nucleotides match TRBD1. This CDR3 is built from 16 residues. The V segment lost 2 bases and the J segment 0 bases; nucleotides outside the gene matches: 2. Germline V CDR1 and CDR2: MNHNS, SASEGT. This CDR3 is CASSEWTGPTNEKLFF. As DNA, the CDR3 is TGTGCCAGCAGTGAATGGACAGGGCCAACTAATGAAAAACTGTTTTTT.

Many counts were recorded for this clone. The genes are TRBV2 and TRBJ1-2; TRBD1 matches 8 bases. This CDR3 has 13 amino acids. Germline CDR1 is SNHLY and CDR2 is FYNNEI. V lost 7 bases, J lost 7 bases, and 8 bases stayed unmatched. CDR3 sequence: CASKTGDEFGYTF. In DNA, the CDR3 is TGTGCCAGCAAGACAGGGGACGAATTTGGCTACACCTTC. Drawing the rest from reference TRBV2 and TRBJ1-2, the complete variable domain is EPEVTQTPSHQVTQMGQEVILRCVPISNHLYFYWYRQILGQKVEFLVSFYNNEISEKSEIFDDQFSVERPDGSNFTLKIRSTKLEDSAMYFCASKTGDEFGYTFGSGTRLTVV.